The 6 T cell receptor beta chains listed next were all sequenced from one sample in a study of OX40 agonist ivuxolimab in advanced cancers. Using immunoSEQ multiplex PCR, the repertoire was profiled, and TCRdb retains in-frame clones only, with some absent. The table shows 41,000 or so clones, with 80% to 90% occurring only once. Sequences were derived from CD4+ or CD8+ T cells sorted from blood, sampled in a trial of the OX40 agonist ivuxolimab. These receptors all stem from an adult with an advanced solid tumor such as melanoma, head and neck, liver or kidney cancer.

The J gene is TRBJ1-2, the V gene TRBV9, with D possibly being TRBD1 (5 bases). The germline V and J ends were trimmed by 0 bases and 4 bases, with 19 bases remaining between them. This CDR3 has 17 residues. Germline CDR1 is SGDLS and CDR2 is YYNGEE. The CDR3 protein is CASSVDGRVRGTYGYTF. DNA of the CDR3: TGTGCCAGCAGCGTAGATGGGCGGGTGAGGGGTACCTATGGCTACACCTTC.

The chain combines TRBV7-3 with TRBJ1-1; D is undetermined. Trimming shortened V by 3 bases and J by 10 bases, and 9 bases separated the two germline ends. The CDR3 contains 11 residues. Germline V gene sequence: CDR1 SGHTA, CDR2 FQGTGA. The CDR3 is CASSLGKGAFF. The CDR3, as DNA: TGTGCCAGCAGCTTGGGCAAAGGAGCTTTCTTT.

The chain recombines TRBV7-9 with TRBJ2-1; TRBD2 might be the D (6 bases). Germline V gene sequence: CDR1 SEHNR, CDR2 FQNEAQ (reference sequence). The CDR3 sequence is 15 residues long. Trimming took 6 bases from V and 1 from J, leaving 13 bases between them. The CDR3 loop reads CASSWDFLSYNEQFF. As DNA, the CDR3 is TGTGCCAGCAGTTGGGACTTCTTGTCCTACAATGAGCAGTTCTTC.

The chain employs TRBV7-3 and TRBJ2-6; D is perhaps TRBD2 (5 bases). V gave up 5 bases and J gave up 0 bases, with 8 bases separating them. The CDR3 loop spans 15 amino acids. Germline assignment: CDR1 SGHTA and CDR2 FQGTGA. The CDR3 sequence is CASSVGSSGANVLTF. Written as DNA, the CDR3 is TGTGCCAGCAGCGTAGGGAGCTCTGGGGCCAACGTCCTGACTTTC.

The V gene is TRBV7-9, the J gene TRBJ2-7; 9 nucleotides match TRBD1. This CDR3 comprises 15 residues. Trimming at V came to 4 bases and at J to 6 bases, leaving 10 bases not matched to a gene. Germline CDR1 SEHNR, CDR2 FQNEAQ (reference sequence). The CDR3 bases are TGTGCCAGCAGCTACCCGAGGACAGGGGCAGGCGAGCAGTACTTC. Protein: CASSYPRTGAGEQYF.

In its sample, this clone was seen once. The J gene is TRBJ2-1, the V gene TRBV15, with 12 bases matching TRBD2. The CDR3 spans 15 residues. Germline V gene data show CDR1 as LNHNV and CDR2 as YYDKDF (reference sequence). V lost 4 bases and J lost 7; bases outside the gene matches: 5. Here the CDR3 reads CATSTGLAGINEQFF. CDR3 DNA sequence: TGTGCCACCAGCACCGGACTAGCGGGAATTAATGAGCAGTTCTTC.